A single sample gave rise to the 20 T cell receptor beta chains below, sequenced in a study of shared clonotypes between healthy human individuals. Generated by immunoSEQ multiplex PCR, the TCRdb table keeps only in-frame clones and is missing some. The table has just under 350,000 clones, more than 60% seen once. Sequenced sample: memory CD4+ T cells sorted from blood. Subset meaning: CD45RA-negative fraction. The receptors originated from a man younger than 45 in good health.

This clone appeared a few times. This chain joins TRBV5-4 and TRBJ1-1; D is undetermined. Germline lookup yields CDR1 SGHNT and CDR2 YYREEE (reference sequence). V lost 0 bases and J lost 8, with 20 bases in between. This CDR3 has 16 amino acids. The CDR3 reads CASSLVRGIVATEAFF. The CDR3, as DNA: TGTGCCAGCAGCTTGGTTCGAGGTATTGTTGCGACCGAAGCTTTCTTT.

The chain couples TRBV29-1 to TRBJ2-5; D is possibly TRBD2 (5 bases). The CDR3 totals 12 residues. The germline V gene has CDR1 SQVTM and CDR2 ANQGSEA. V was trimmed by 5 bases and J by 4 bases, leaving 11 bases between them. CDR3 region: CSVRALGETQYF. CDR3 DNA: TGCAGCGTTCGGGCACTAGGAGAGACCCAGTACTTC. The whole variable domain, filled in from reference TRBV29-1 and TRBJ2-5, reads SAVISQKPSRDICQRGTSLTIQCQVDSQVTMMFWYRQQPGQSLTLIATANQGSEATYESGFVIDKFPISRPNLTFSTLTVSNMSPEDSSIYLCSVRALGETQYFGPGTRLLVL.

This clone was seen a handful of times. The V and J genes are TRBV10-1 and TRBJ2-2, with TRBD2 identical over 8 bases. Germline V gene lookup returns CDR1 WNHNN and CDR2 SYGVQD (reference sequence). J gave up 4 bases and V 10 bases, and 14 bases lay outside the gene matches. This CDR3 region has 16 residues. CDR3: CATSAGGAGFTGELFF. CDR3 in DNA: TGCGCCACCTCCGCGGGAGGAGCGGGATTCACCGGGGAGCTGTTTTTT.

This chain joins TRBV27 and TRBJ2-7; 7 bases match TRBD2. The CDR3 sequence is 17 residues long. Germline V lookup: CDR1 MNHEY, CDR2 SMNVEV (reference sequence). The junction had 15 bases not matched to a gene; V was cut back by 5 bases and J by 2 bases. CDR3 nucleotides: TGTGCCAGCAGTCGTACAGGAGCGGGACCCCTAGCCTACGAGCAGTACTTC. This sequence encodes CASSRTGAGPLAYEQYF.

The chain carries TRBV7-9 and TRBJ1-1; D is possibly TRBD1 (6 bases). Germline V gene sequence: CDR1 SEHNR, CDR2 FQNEAQ (reference sequence). This CDR3 has 15 residues. V gave up 5 bases and J gave up 0 bases, with 13 bases separating them. CDR3: CASSPPTGMNTEAFF. The CDR3, as DNA: TGTGCCAGCAGCCCCCCGACAGGCATGAACACTGAAGCTTTCTTT.

This clone has more than one count but fewer than ten. The chain couples TRBV18 to TRBJ1-5; D perhaps matches TRBD1 (6 bases). The germline V gene encodes CDR1 KGHSH and CDR2 LQKENI. V lost 6 bases, J lost 3 bases, and 21 bases lay in between. The CDR3 runs 17 residues. In DNA, the CDR3 is TGTGCCAGCTCCCCCGGCGGCCGGGGGGGCTTCAATCAGCCCCAGCATTTT. Translated, it gives CASSPGGRGGFNQPQHF.

CDR3 protein: CASSRDEDTQYF. The CDR3 DNA reads TGTGCCAGCAGCCGGGACGAGGATACGCAGTATTTT. The chain has TRBV6-6 and TRBJ2-3, with D perhaps given as TRBD1 or TRBD2 (5 bases each). This CDR3 spans 12 amino acids. Between the trimmed V and J ends, which lost 6 bases and 6 bases, there was a span of 10 bases. Looked up from germline, CDR1 is MNHNY and CDR2 is SVGAGI (reference sequence).

This clone was seen once. V usage is TRBV5-4 and J usage is TRBJ1-1; no clear D gene. Germline lookup yields CDR1 SGHNT and CDR2 YYREEE (reference sequence). The V end was cut by 0 bases, the J end by 2 bases, with 5 bases between. The CDR3 is made up of 13 amino acids. CDR3 sequence reads: CASSLDPNTEAFF. CDR3 coding DNA: TGTGCCAGCAGCTTGGACCCAAACACTGAAGCTTTCTTT.

The CDR3: CASSLDGDTDTQYF. CDR3 sequence (DNA): TGTGCCAGCAGCTTAGACGGAGACACAGATACGCAGTATTTT. This sequence joins TRBV7-3 and TRBJ2-3, with no clear D. The CDR3 is 14 amino acids. With 2 bases removed from V and 2 bases from J, the gap between germline ends came to 8 bases. Germline V gene sequence: CDR1 SGHTA, CDR2 FQGTGA. The variable domain in full, with the rest retrieved from reference TRBV7-3 and TRBJ2-3, is GAGVSQTPSNKVTEKGKYVELRCDPISGHTALYWYRQSLGQGPEFLIYFQGTGAADDSGLPNDRFFAVRPEGSVSTLKIQRTERGDSAVYLCASSLDGDTDTQYFGPGTRLTVL.

This clone occurred a few times. The chain uses TRBV5-4 and TRBJ2-5; D might be TRBD1 (6 bases). Germline V gene data show CDR1 as SGHNT and CDR2 as YYREEE (reference sequence). CDR3 length: 14 residues. Trimming took off 2 bases at V and 1 base at J, with 9 bases between the two ends. The CDR3 loop is CASSFSGAQETQYF. CDR3 nucleotide sequence: TGTGCCAGCAGCTTTTCAGGGGCCCAAGAGACCCAGTACTTC.

The chain has TRBV5-1 and TRBJ2-3; D gene uncertain. V dropped 0 bases and J dropped 0 bases, with 11 bases sitting between them. The CDR3 sequence is 16 residues long. CDR1 is SGHRS and CDR2 is YFSETQ in the germline V gene. The CDR3 sequence is CASSLEGLVSTDTQYF. The CDR3 DNA follows: TGCGCCAGCAGCTTGGAAGGGCTTGTCAGCACAGATACGCAGTATTTT.

This clone was seen a few times. The chain recombines TRBV6-4 with TRBJ2-1; D is perhaps TRBD2 (5 bases). This CDR3 has 14 residues. The ends were cut back, 2 bases at V and 6 bases at J, with 11 bases in the middle. Looked up from germline, CDR1 is MRHNA and CDR2 is SNTAGT. The CDR3 region is CASSDGQGGNEQFF. CDR3 in DNA: TGTGCCAGCAGTGACGGGCAAGGAGGCAATGAGCAGTTCTTC.

This chain uses TRBV6-1 with TRBJ1-4, with D possibly matching TRBD1 (5 bases). V dropped 4 bases and J dropped 8 bases, with 11 bases sitting between them. The germline gives CDR1 MNHNS, CDR2 SASEGT. CDR3 size: 13 residues. The CDR3 spells CASSAGSGEKLFF. Here the CDR3 DNA reads TGTGCCAGCAGTGCAGGGTCCGGCGAAAAACTGTTTTTT.

The chain couples TRBV6-6 to TRBJ2-5, with TRBD2 matching over 7 bases. This CDR3 is 13 amino acids long. Germline loops: CDR1 MNHNY, CDR2 SVGAGI (reference sequence). Unmatched junction bases numbered 8, after V lost 9 bases and J lost 4 bases. Written as DNA, the CDR3 is TGTGCCAGTTCCGAAGCGGGAATAGAGACCCAGTACTTC. It is translated as CASSEAGIETQYF.

This chain links TRBV28 with TRBJ1-5; tentative D call: TRBD1 (5 bases). Germline CDR1 and CDR2: MDHEN and SYDVKM. The CDR3 covers 12 residues. The V gene lost 7 bases and the J gene lost 6 bases, with 10 bases spanning the gap. CDR3 in DNA: TGTGCCAGCATCCAGGGAGGTCAGCCCCAGCATTTT. The encoded protein is CASIQGGQPQHF.

The CDR3 is CASSPGWGVSYNEQFF. CDR3 bases: TGTGCCAGCAGCCCGGGCTGGGGGGTCTCCTACAATGAGCAGTTCTTC. This chain connects TRBV27 to TRBJ2-1, with D tentatively TRBD2 (6 bases). The V and J ends lost 6 bases and 0 bases respectively, with 15 bases between them. The CDR3 length is 16 residues. CDR1 MNHEY and CDR2 SMNVEV come from the germline V gene (reference sequence).

The genes are TRBV7-9 and TRBJ2-1; 8 bases match TRBD2. The length of the CDR3 is 18 residues. Germline lookup yields CDR1 SEHNR and CDR2 FQNEAQ (reference sequence). V lost 1 base to trimming and J lost 0 bases; unmatched junction nucleotides: 8. CDR3 in DNA: TGTGCCAGCAGCTTAGGAGTCGGACTAGCATCCTCCTACAATGAGCAGTTCTTC. Translating it yields CASSLGVGLASSYNEQFF.

This clone was seen once. The chain couples TRBV18 to TRBJ2-6; D unresolved. V was trimmed by 4 bases and J by 0 bases, leaving 16 bases between them. The CDR3 is 18 amino acids. CDR1 is KGHSH, CDR2 LQKENI, per germline. The CDR3 coding sequence is TGTGCCAGCTCACTGGCTGCTCCCTCGGGCTCTGGGGCCAACGTCCTGACTTTC. Residues: CASSLAAPSGSGANVLTF.

This chain connects TRBV5-1 to TRBJ2-3; the match to TRBD2 covers 9 bases. Unmatched junction bases numbered 4, after V lost 3 bases and J lost 5 bases. The CDR3 length is 14 residues. Germline V gene data show CDR1 as SGHRS and CDR2 as YFSETQ. The CDR3 DNA follows: TGCGCCAGCAGCTCTAGCGGGGAACGAGATACGCAGTATTTT. Its translation is CASSSSGERDTQYF. The complete variable domain, with remaining parts taken from reference TRBV5-1 and TRBJ2-3, reads KAGVTQTPRYLIKTRGQQVTLSCSPISGHRSVSWYQQTPGQGLQFLFEYFSETQRNKGNFPGRFSGRQFSNSRSEMNVSTLELGDSALYLCASSSSGERDTQYFGPGTRLTVL.

The V gene is TRBV15, the J gene TRBJ1-5, with D hard to call. The CDR3 is 14 residues long. The germline gives CDR1 LNHNV, CDR2 YYDKDF (reference sequence). Trimming took 9 bases from V and 3 from J, leaving 15 bases between them. This CDR3 is CATSVRTYNQPQHF. The CDR3 DNA is TGTGCCACTTCGGTCAGGACCTACAATCAGCCCCAGCATTTT.